Listed here are 2 T cell receptor beta chains from one sample, sequenced in a study of identical twins. TCRdb reprocessed the 5' RACE reads with MiXCR, giving one entry per CDR3 protein. The sample records a few hundred thousand distinct CDR3 sequences, over 5.5% being singletons. These data are also associated with another study on T cells expressing NK-cell markers.

The specimen was CD8+ T cells sorted from blood. All receptors derive from a woman under 30 in good health.

The rearrangement links TRBV7-2 to TRBJ2-7, with a tentative D call TRBD2 (6 bases). CDR3 length equals 16 residues. CDR1 is SGHTA, CDR2 FQGNSA, per germline. Deletions cut 4 bases from V and 2 bases from J, with 18 bases between. The CDR3 bases are TGTGCCAGCAGCTGGGGTTCGGGAGTCGGAGCCTACGAGCAGTACTTC. Its translation is CASSWGSGVGAYEQYF.

The chain links TRBV11-2 to TRBJ2-1, with 9 bases fitting TRBD2. Germline CDR1 reads SGHAT; CDR2 reads FQNNGV. After removal of 1 base from V and 5 bases from J, the junction contained 6 bases not matched to a gene. This CDR3 contains 16 residues. CDR3 protein: CASSLVTSGPDNEQFF. CDR3 coding DNA: TGTGCCAGCAGCTTAGTCACTAGCGGGCCAGACAATGAGCAGTTCTTC.